Listed here are 20 T cell receptor beta chains from one sample, sequenced in a study of beta chain features in type 1 diabetes. General study findings and limits: Within each of all four CD4+ subsets, Type 1 diabetes patients had TCRB CDR3s that were moderately but significantly shorter.

Their cognate antigens are unknown. Expressed TCRB transcripts got sequenced, as all isolated RNA was reverse transcribed. This table comes from immunoSEQ multiplex PCR, and its TCRdb copy is limited to in-frame clones, with some not included. Here the sample spans roughly 160,000 clones, 6.5% to 8.5% being singletons. Sequences were obtained from central memory CD4+ T cells from blood. The receptors were sampled from a man aged 18 to 30 with type 1 diabetes.

V gene TRBV9 combines with J gene TRBJ1-1; 7 bases are shared with TRBD1. The CDR3 is 15 amino acids. The junction had 6 bases not matched to a gene; V was cut back by 4 bases and J by 0 bases. The germline CDR1 and CDR2 sequences are SGDLS and YYNGEE. This CDR3 reads CASSPRGVLNTEAFF. Here the CDR3 DNA reads TGTGCCAGCAGCCCCAGGGGGGTTCTGAACACTGAAGCTTTCTTT.

This clone was seen a handful of times. This chain connects TRBV4-3 to TRBJ2-1; D may be TRBD2 (5 bases). Germline V CDR1 and CDR2: LGHNA, YSLEER. This CDR3 is built from 15 residues. V lost 0 bases and J lost 5, with 11 bases in between. The CDR3 nucleotides are TGCGCCAGCAGCCAAGATCCGGGGTCGAACAATGAGCAGTTCTTC. This translates into CASSQDPGSNNEQFF.

This clone was counted a few times. This rearrangement joins TRBV29-1 to TRBJ2-1; D might be TRBD2 (7 bases). This CDR3 region has 12 residues. Germline-derived CDR1 and CDR2 are SQVTM and ANQGSEA. V was trimmed by 4 bases and J by 10 bases, leaving 14 bases between them. The chain's CDR3 is CSVVEGGYEQFF. The CDR3 coding sequence is TGCAGCGTTGTGGAGGGGGGGTACGAGCAGTTCTTC.

This clone has more than one count but fewer than ten. The sample holds other DNA sequences that translate to the same CDR3. The chain uses TRBV30 and TRBJ1-1, with D perhaps TRBD1 (5 bases). V lost 0 bases to trimming and J lost 5 bases, with 7 bases between them. CDR3 length: 12 amino acids. The germline gives CDR1 GTSNPN, CDR2 SVGIG (reference sequence). The CDR3 bases are TGTGCCTGGAGTGTCGGGGGGACTGAAGCTTTCTTT. Translation gives CAWSVGGTEAFF. The entire variable domain, with the rest obtained from reference TRBV30 and TRBJ1-1, is as follows: SQTIHQWPATLVQPVGSPLSLECTVEGTSNPNLYWYRQAAGRGLQLLFYSVGIGQISSEVPQNLSASRPQDRQFILSSKKLLLSDSGFYLCAWSVGGTEAFFGQGTRLTVV.

There are a few counts of this clone. The chain employs TRBV7-2 and TRBJ2-7, with no clear D. V was trimmed by 0 bases and J by 3 bases, leaving 6 bases between them. The length of the CDR3 is 13 residues. Germline V gives CDR1 SGHTA, CDR2 FQGNSA. The CDR3 loop reads CASSLAASYEQYF. DNA of the CDR3: TGTGCCAGCAGCTTAGCCGCTAGCTACGAGCAGTACTTC.

J is TRBJ1-3 and V is TRBV5-5; D unresolved. Trimming cost V 4 bases and J 1 base, with 9 bases left between them. This CDR3 is built from 14 residues. Per germline, CDR1 SGHKS and CDR2 YYEKEE (reference sequence). Here the CDR3 DNA reads TGTGCCAGCAGCCACGCGGTATCTGGAAACACCATATATTTT. Translation: CASSHAVSGNTIYF.

The sample holds a few counts of this clone. CDR3 in amino acids: CASSPILTLAGGEQFF. CDR3 in DNA: TGTGCCAGCAGTCCAATACTAACACTAGCGGGGGGTGAGCAGTTCTTC. This sequence joins TRBV6-6 and TRBJ2-1; 12 bases line up with TRBD2. The CDR3 totals 16 residues. Germline CDR1 and CDR2: MNHNY and SVGAGI (reference sequence). V gave up 5 bases and J gave up 9 bases; unmatched junction bases: 11.

CDR3 in DNA: TGCGCCACTACTCGAGGGGGGGTAAACACTGAAGCTTTCTTT. Residues: CATTRGGVNTEAFF. The J gene is TRBJ1-1, the V gene TRBV10-2; weak D call: TRBD1 (6 bases). Germline V CDR1 and CDR2: WSHSY, SAAADI. CDR3 length: 14 residues. Trimming cost V 10 bases and J 2 bases, with 17 bases left between them.

This clone was detected a few times. The chain is built from TRBV10-2 and TRBJ1-1; D is unclear. CDR1 WSHSY and CDR2 SAAADI come from the germline V gene. Trimming shortened V by 2 bases and J by 1 base, and 5 bases separated the two germline ends. The CDR3 totals 13 residues. The CDR3 coding sequence is TGCGCCAGCAGTGAGGCGGGGAACACTGAAGCTTTCTTT. Its translation is CASSEAGNTEAFF.

The rearrangement uses TRBV2 and TRBJ2-2; TRBD2 matches 10 bases. Per germline, CDR1 SNHLY and CDR2 FYNNEI. Trimming took 8 bases from V and 3 from J; bases not matched to a gene: 3. The CDR3 totals 14 residues. CDR3 sequence: CASGLAGDTGELFF. The CDR3 bases are TGTGCCAGCGGTCTAGCGGGGGACACCGGGGAGCTGTTTTTT.

The chain recombines TRBV5-1 with TRBJ1-5; D might be TRBD1 (6 bases). The CDR3 consists of 15 residues. V was pared by 7 bases and J by 0 bases, with 14 bases between. Per germline, CDR1 SGHRS and CDR2 YFSETQ. This chain's CDR3 is CASRLGTHSNQPQHF. For the CDR3, the DNA is TGCGCCAGCCGTCTTGGGACACATAGCAATCAGCCCCAGCATTTT. Together with reference TRBV5-1 and TRBJ1-5, the CDR3 gives the full variable domain: KAGVTQTPRYLIKTRGQQVTLSCSPISGHRSVSWYQQTPGQGLQFLFEYFSETQRNKGNFPGRFSGRQFSNSRSEMNVSTLELGDSALYLCASRLGTHSNQPQHFGDGTRLSIL.

Written as DNA, the CDR3 is TGTGCCAGCAGGGACAGACTTAACTATGGCTACACCTTC. Protein sequence: CASRDRLNYGYTF. The chain employs TRBV2 and TRBJ1-2; possibly TRBD1 for D (6 bases). The length of the CDR3 is 13 residues. The germline gives CDR1 SNHLY, CDR2 FYNNEI. The V gene lost 6 bases and the J gene lost 1 base, with 9 bases spanning the gap.

This chain links TRBV4-1 with TRBJ1-2; 8 bases fit TRBD1. This CDR3 region has 16 residues. CDR1 is MGHRA, CDR2 YSYEKL, per germline. With 2 bases clipped from V and 8 bases from J, the junction kept 13 bases outside the gene matches. CDR3 nucleotide sequence: TGCGCCAGCAGCCAACAATCCTCCCGGACAGGGCACGGCTACACCTTC. Its translation: CASSQQSSRTGHGYTF.

The chain joins TRBV5-4 to TRBJ2-3; TRBD2 matches at 7 bases. V shed 0 bases, J shed 3 bases, and the junction held 4 bases outside the gene matches. The germline V gene encodes CDR1 SGHNT and CDR2 YYREEE (reference sequence). This CDR3 has 15 residues. Written as DNA, the CDR3 is TGTGCCAGCAGCTTGGGACTAGCTTATACAGATACGCAGTATTTT. Translation gives CASSLGLAYTDTQYF.

This clone appeared a few times. V is TRBV29-1 and J is TRBJ2-2, with D possibly being TRBD2 (7 bases). The V end lost 5 bases, the J end lost 2 bases, and 12 bases lay between the germline ends. Germline V gives CDR1 SQVTM, CDR2 ANQGSEA. The CDR3 sequence is 14 residues long. The CDR3 nucleotides are TGCAGCGTTTCGGGGGGCCTTAACACCGGGGAGCTGTTTTTT. It specifies CSVSGGLNTGELFF.

This clone was seen more than once but under ten times. This chain joins TRBV28 and TRBJ1-2; 8 positions agree with TRBD1. V was pared by 5 bases and J by 7 bases, with 12 bases of the junction left unmatched. CDR1 MDHEN and CDR2 SYDVKM come from the germline V gene. CDR3 length equals 15 residues. CDR3 DNA sequence: TGTGCCAGCAGTCACCCCTCGGACAGGGTATCTGGCTACACCTTC. Protein product: CASSHPSDRVSGYTF.

In its sample, this clone was seen many times. The V call is TRBV15, the J call TRBJ1-4; TRBD1 agrees at 7 bases. Trimming removed 1 base from V and 7 bases from J; junction bases left unmatched: 6. Germline V gene sequence: CDR1 LNHNV, CDR2 YYDKDF (reference sequence). This CDR3 has 15 residues. CDR3 nucleotides: TGTGCCACCAGCAGAGGGGGAGCAGGGGGTGAAAAACTGTTTTTT. Translating it yields CATSRGGAGGEKLFF.

The chain is built from TRBV5-1 and TRBJ1-5; possible D gene TRBD1, 5 bases. Trimming pared 4 bases from V and 1 base from J, leaving 12 bases between. Germline V lookup: CDR1 SGHRS, CDR2 YFSETQ. The CDR3 runs to 15 residues. The CDR3 DNA is TGCGCCAGCAGCCAAGGGGTGGGAAGCAATCAGCCCCAGCATTTT. It codes for CASSQGVGSNQPQHF. The whole variable domain, filled in from reference TRBV5-1 and TRBJ1-5, reads KAGVTQTPRYLIKTRGQQVTLSCSPISGHRSVSWYQQTPGQGLQFLFEYFSETQRNKGNFPGRFSGRQFSNSRSEMNVSTLELGDSALYLCASSQGVGSNQPQHFGDGTRLSIL.

This clone was counted only a few times. The chain has TRBV27 and TRBJ2-3; D is perhaps TRBD1 (5 bases). V lost 4 bases to trimming and J lost 3 bases, with 8 bases between them. Per germline, CDR1 MNHEY and CDR2 SMNVEV (reference sequence). The CDR3 contains 13 residues. The CDR3 DNA reads TGTGCCAGCAGTTGGGCAGGGACAGATACGCAGTATTTT. Protein product: CASSWAGTDTQYF.

This clone was picked up a small number of times. The chain couples TRBV30 to TRBJ1-2, with 8 positions matching TRBD1. After removal of 2 bases from V and 4 bases from J, the junction contained 9 bases not matched to a gene. The CDR3 is 15 amino acids. CDR1 and CDR2 (germline): GTSNPN, SVGIG (reference sequence). The CDR3 nucleotides are TGTGCCTGGAGTAGTAGGACAGGGTGGACCTATGGCTACACCTTC. Translating it yields CAWSSRTGWTYGYTF. Full variable domain (missing parts from reference TRBV30 and TRBJ1-2): SQTIHQWPATLVQPVGSPLSLECTVEGTSNPNLYWYRQAAGRGLQLLFYSVGIGQISSEVPQNLSASRPQDRQFILSSKKLLLSDSGFYLCAWSSRTGWTYGYTFGSGTRLTVV.